One sample yielded the 22 T cell receptor beta chains listed below, sequenced in a study of CD4+ T cells in melanoma. The table came from immunoSEQ multiplex PCR; TCRdb's copy has only in-frame clones and leaves some out. Of about 140,000 clones in the sample, 92% were seen once. The source of these receptors is a human donor with melanoma.

The chain employs TRBV4-1 and TRBJ2-7; TRBD1 is a possible D gene (5 bases). V lost 1 base to trimming and J lost 1 base, with 11 bases between them. Per the germline V gene, CDR1 is MGHRA and CDR2 is YSYEKL. This CDR3 region has 15 residues. The CDR3 nucleotides read TGCGCCAGCAGCCAAGCGTGGGGCCGATCCTACGAGCAGTACTTC. This translates into CASSQAWGRSYEQYF.

The rearrangement links TRBV7-6 to TRBJ1-4; a weak D match, TRBD1 (5 bases). CDR3 length: 14 amino acids. V was shortened by 3 bases and J by 3 bases, with 8 bases between the two germline ends. Germline loops: CDR1 SGHVS, CDR2 FNYEAQ. CDR3 coding DNA: TGTGCCAGCAGCTTGGGGCCGGCTAATGAAAAACTGTTTTTT. Amino acids: CASSLGPANEKLFF.

CDR3 sequence: CASSLRRLWYGYTF. CDR3 in DNA: TGTGCCAGCAGCTTACGCAGGTTATGGTATGGCTACACCTTC. The rearrangement joins TRBV7-2 to TRBJ1-2; D remains unclear. The CDR3 has 14 amino acids. V was trimmed by 2 bases and J by 5 bases, leaving 12 bases between them. The germline gives CDR1 SGHTA, CDR2 FQGNSA.

The rearrangement links TRBV28 to TRBJ1-2, with D unresolved. The V end was cut by 6 bases, the J end by 7 bases, with 12 bases between. This CDR3 contains 12 residues. Germline CDR1 reads MDHEN; CDR2 reads SYDVKM. The CDR3 region has the DNA TGTGCCAGCAGCTCCGTCGGGCGTGGCTACACCTTC. It yields the protein CASSSVGRGYTF.

The J gene is TRBJ2-7, the V gene TRBV7-9; possible D gene TRBD1, 8 bases. V was clipped by 3 bases and J by 5 bases, with 20 bases between them. Germline CDR1 reads SEHNR; CDR2 reads FQNEAQ (reference sequence). The CDR3 runs to 16 residues. The CDR3 DNA reads as TGTGCCAGCAGCTTGGGGGGGACAGGTCCCCAGGACGAGCAGTACTTC. Its translation: CASSLGGTGPQDEQYF.

This sequence joins TRBV9 and TRBJ1-1; D is possibly TRBD1 (5 bases). Germline CDR1 reads SGDLS; CDR2 reads YYNGEE. The V and J ends lost 6 bases and 4 bases respectively, with 16 bases between them. The CDR3 is made up of 14 amino acids. CDR3 protein: CASTTINGGTEAFF. CDR3 sequence (DNA): TGTGCCAGCACTACGATAAATGGGGGCACTGAAGCTTTCTTT.

This rearrangement joins TRBV7-2 to TRBJ1-5; D is undetermined. This CDR3 is 14 amino acids long. From germline, CDR1 is SGHTA and CDR2 FQGNSA. V shed 3 bases and J shed 6 bases, with 12 bases lying between them. CDR3: CASSFLLRPQPQHF. In nucleotides, the CDR3 is TGTGCCAGCAGCTTCCTTCTCCGTCCTCAGCCCCAGCATTTT.

V is TRBV4-1 and J is TRBJ1-1; D remains unclear. CDR1 and CDR2 from the germline V gene are MGHRA and YSYEKL. The CDR3 extends over 14 amino acids. Trimming shortened V by 0 bases and J by 3 bases, and 8 bases separated the two germline ends. Here the CDR3 reads CASSQDDWDTEAFF. The CDR3, as DNA: TGCGCCAGCAGCCAAGATGACTGGGACACTGAAGCTTTCTTT.

V and J are TRBV6-5 and TRBJ1-6, with D perhaps TRBD1 (6 bases). Germline-derived CDR1 and CDR2 are MNHEY and SVGAGI. The CDR3 is 14 residues long. Trimming took off 5 bases at V and 8 bases at J, with 13 bases between the two ends. CDR3: CASSLRDTYSPLHF. The CDR3 DNA reads as TGTGCCAGCAGTCTGAGGGACACTTATTCACCCCTCCACTTT.

In DNA form, the CDR3 reads TGTGCCTGGAGTGTACTACGTACTAGCGGGGGGTACAATGAGCAGTTCTTC. Translation: CAWSVLRTSGGYNEQFF. The chain uses TRBV30 and TRBJ2-1, with TRBD2 matching over 12 bases. The CDR3 covers 17 residues. Germline V gives CDR1 GTSNPN, CDR2 SVGIG (reference sequence). Losses at the gene ends were 0 bases for V and 4 bases for J; bases not matched to a gene: 7. The whole variable domain, filled in from reference TRBV30 and TRBJ2-1, reads SQTIHQWPATLVQPVGSPLSLECTVEGTSNPNLYWYRQAAGRGLQLLFYSVGIGQISSEVPQNLSASRPQDRQFILSSKKLLLSDSGFYLCAWSVLRTSGGYNEQFFGPGTRLTVL.

The chain links TRBV28 to TRBJ1-5; 9 positions match TRBD1. The V and J ends lost 2 bases and 6 bases, in that order; junction bases with no gene match: 17. The CDR3 is made up of 19 amino acids. Germline V gene sequence: CDR1 MDHEN, CDR2 SYDVKM. The CDR3 DNA is TGTGCCAGCAGTTTACGCCGCGGGCGGCTACAGGGGGCCAGTCAGCCCCAGCATTTT. Protein sequence: CASSLRRGRLQGASQPQHF. The full variable domain, completed using reference TRBV28 and TRBJ1-5, is DVKVTQSSRYLVKRTGEKVFLECVQDMDHENMFWYRQDPGLGLRLIYFSYDVKMKEKGDIPEGYSVSREKKERFSLILESASTNQTSMYLCASSLRRGRLQGASQPQHFGDGTRLSIL.

This chain uses TRBV5-1 with TRBJ2-1, with 9 bases lining up with TRBD2. V trimming: 4 bases; J trimming: 5 bases; junction bases outside the gene matches: 13. The CDR3 is made up of 17 amino acids. Germline CDR1 SGHRS, CDR2 YFSETQ. For the CDR3, the DNA is TGCGCCAGCAGCCCATACCCAGCTAGCGGGGTGAACAATGAGCAGTTCTTC. Encoded protein: CASSPYPASGVNNEQFF.

This clone was detected a few times. The V call is TRBV19, the J call TRBJ1-1; no firm D call. The CDR3 loop spans 17 amino acids. The V gene lost 7 bases and the J gene lost 2 bases, with 23 bases spanning the gap. Germline V gives CDR1 LNHDA, CDR2 SQIVND (reference sequence). CDR3 nucleotides: TGTGCCAGTAAAAAGGGAATATCCCTGGTGGGAAACACTGAAGCTTTCTTT. Amino acids: CASKKGISLVGNTEAFF.

The rearrangement links TRBV2 to TRBJ1-1; D remains ambiguous. This CDR3 spans 12 amino acids. Germline values: CDR1 SNHLY, CDR2 FYNNEI. Trimming stripped 6 bases from V and 10 bases from J, with 15 bases between. The DNA of the CDR3 is TGTGCCAGCAGGGATGAGGTGCCCGTAGCTTTCTTT. As protein: CASRDEVPVAFF.

The chain couples TRBV2 to TRBJ1-3, with 8 bases lining up with TRBD1. Trimming took 5 bases from V and 4 from J; bases not matched to a gene: 4. The CDR3 has 14 residues. From germline, CDR1 is SNHLY and CDR2 FYNNEI. This chain's CDR3 is CASSRTGGGNTIYF. The DNA for the CDR3 is TGTGCCAGCAGTCGTACAGGGGGAGGAAACACCATATATTTT.

The rearrangement uses TRBV6-1 and TRBJ2-1; 9 bases align to TRBD1. CDR1 is MNHNS and CDR2 is SASEGT in the germline V gene. The V segment lost 6 bases and the J segment 6 bases; nucleotides outside the gene matches: 9. The CDR3 covers 15 residues. This CDR3 is CASRQRQGVVNEQFF. Here the CDR3 DNA reads TGTGCCAGCAGACAAAGACAGGGGGTTGTCAATGAGCAGTTCTTC.

In DNA form, the CDR3 reads TGTGCCAGCAGCCAAGGGGGGGCCGATGCGGGTAACAATCAGCCCCAGCATTTT. Its translation is CASSQGGADAGNNQPQHF. This rearrangement joins TRBV4-2 to TRBJ1-5; possible D gene TRBD1, 6 bases. This CDR3 comprises 18 residues. In germline, CDR1 is LGHNA, CDR2 YNFKEQ. V lost 1 base and J lost 3, with 19 bases in between.

This clone was picked up a small number of times. The chain employs TRBV7-8 and TRBJ1-1; 7 bases fit TRBD1. The length of the CDR3 is 15 residues. The V segment lost 1 base and the J segment 4 bases; nucleotides outside the gene matches: 6. Germline assignment: CDR1 SGHVS and CDR2 FQNEAQ. The CDR3 sequence: CASSLEGGFITEAFF. CDR3 sequence (DNA): TGTGCCAGCAGCTTAGAAGGGGGCTTCATCACTGAAGCTTTCTTT.

The chain joins TRBV27 to TRBJ1-5, with 10 bases aligning to TRBD1. The CDR3 runs 16 residues. Trimming removed 8 bases from V and 0 bases from J; junction bases left unmatched: 7. Germline V CDR1 and CDR2: MNHEY, SMNVEV (reference sequence). The CDR3 bases are TGTGCCAGCCGGGACAGGGGTTTGGGTAGCAATCAGCCCCAGCATTTT. As protein: CASRDRGLGSNQPQHF.

The chain employs TRBV4-1 and TRBJ2-2, with D perhaps matching TRBD1 or TRBD2 (6 bases each). The CDR3 sequence is 17 residues long. The V end lost 3 bases, the J end lost 6 bases, and 20 bases lay between the germline ends. The germline gives CDR1 MGHRA, CDR2 YSYEKL. The CDR3 nucleotides read TGCGCCAGCAGCCAGAAGGGTGGGGGGCCAGGCGCCGGGGAGCTGTTTTTT. This translates into CASSQKGGGPGAGELFF.

The chain uses TRBV5-4 and TRBJ1-5; D may be TRBD1 (6 bases). Germline V gene data show CDR1 as SGHNT and CDR2 as YYREEE (reference sequence). This CDR3 has 12 residues. The V end was cut by 4 bases, the J end by 10 bases, with 12 bases between. The CDR3 DNA reads as TGTGCCAGCAGCCGGGACAAAGGCCCCCAGCATTTT. This encodes CASSRDKGPQHF.

This chain links TRBV7-2 with TRBJ2-1; weak D call: TRBD1 (5 bases). The CDR3 is 12 amino acids. Germline V lookup: CDR1 SGHTA, CDR2 FQGNSA. Between the trimmed V and J ends, which lost 6 bases and 9 bases, there was a span of 12 bases. The chain's CDR3 is CASRWGRSEQFF. The CDR3 DNA is TGTGCCAGCAGGTGGGGCCGGAGTGAGCAGTTCTTC. The full variable domain, rest sourced from reference TRBV7-2 and TRBJ2-1, is GAGVSQSPSNKVTEKGKDVELRCDPISGHTALYWYRQSLGQGLEFLIYFQGNSAPDKSGLPSDRFSAERTGGSVSTLTIQRTQQEDSAVYLCASRWGRSEQFFGPGTRLTVL.